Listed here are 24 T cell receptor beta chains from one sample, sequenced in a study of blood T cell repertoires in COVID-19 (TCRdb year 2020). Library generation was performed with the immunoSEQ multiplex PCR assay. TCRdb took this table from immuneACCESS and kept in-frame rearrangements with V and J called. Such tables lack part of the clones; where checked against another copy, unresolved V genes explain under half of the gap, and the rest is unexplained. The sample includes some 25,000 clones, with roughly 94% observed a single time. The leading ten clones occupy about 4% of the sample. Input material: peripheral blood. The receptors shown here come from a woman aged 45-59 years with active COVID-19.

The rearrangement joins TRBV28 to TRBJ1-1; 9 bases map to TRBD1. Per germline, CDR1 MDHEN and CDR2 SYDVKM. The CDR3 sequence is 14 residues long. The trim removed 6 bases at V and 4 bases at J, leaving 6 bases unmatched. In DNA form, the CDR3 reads TGTGCCAGCAGATACAGGGGGCCTGGCACTGAAGCTTTCTTT. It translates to CASRYRGPGTEAFF.

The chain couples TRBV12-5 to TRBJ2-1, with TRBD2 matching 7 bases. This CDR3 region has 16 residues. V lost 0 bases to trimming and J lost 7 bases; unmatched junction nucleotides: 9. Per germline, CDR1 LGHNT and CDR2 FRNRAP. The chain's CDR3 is CASGLVLAGVVNEQFF. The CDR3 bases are TGTGCTAGTGGTTTGGTACTCGCGGGAGTGGTAAATGAGCAGTTCTTC. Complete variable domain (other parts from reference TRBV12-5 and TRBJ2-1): DARVTQTPRHKVTEMGQEVTMRCQPILGHNTVFWYRQTMMQGLELLAYFRNRAPLDDSGMPKDRFSAEMPDATLATLKIQPSEPRDSAVYFCASGLVLAGVVNEQFFGPGTRLTVL.

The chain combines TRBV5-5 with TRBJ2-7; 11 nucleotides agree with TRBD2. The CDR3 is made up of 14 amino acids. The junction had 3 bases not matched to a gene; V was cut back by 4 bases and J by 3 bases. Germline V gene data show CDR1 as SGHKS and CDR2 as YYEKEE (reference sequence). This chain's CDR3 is CASSRLAGYYEQYF. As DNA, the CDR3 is TGTGCCAGCAGCCGACTAGCGGGATACTACGAGCAGTACTTC.

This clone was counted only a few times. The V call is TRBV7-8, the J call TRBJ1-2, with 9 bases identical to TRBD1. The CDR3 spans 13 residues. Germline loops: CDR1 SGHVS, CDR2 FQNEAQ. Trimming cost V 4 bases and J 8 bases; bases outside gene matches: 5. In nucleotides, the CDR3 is TGTGCCAGCAGCTCGGGGACAGGGACAGGCTACACCTTC. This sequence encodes CASSSGTGTGYTF.

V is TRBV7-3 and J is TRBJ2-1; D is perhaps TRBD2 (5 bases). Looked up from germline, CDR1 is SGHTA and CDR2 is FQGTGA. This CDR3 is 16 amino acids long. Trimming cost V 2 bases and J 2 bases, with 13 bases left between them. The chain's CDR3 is CASSLAGSDTYNEQFF. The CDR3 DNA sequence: TGTGCCAGCAGCTTAGCGGGCAGCGACACCTACAATGAGCAGTTCTTC. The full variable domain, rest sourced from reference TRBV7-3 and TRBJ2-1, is GAGVSQTPSNKVTEKGKYVELRCDPISGHTALYWYRQSLGQGPEFLIYFQGTGAADDSGLPNDRFFAVRPEGSVSTLKIQRTERGDSAVYLCASSLAGSDTYNEQFFGPGTRLTVL.

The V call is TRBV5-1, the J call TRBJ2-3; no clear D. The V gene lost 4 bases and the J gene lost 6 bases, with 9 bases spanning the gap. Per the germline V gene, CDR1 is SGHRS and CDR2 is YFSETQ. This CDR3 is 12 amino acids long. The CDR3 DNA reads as TGCGCCAGCAGCCGCGATGCCGATACGCAGTATTTT. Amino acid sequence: CASSRDADTQYF.

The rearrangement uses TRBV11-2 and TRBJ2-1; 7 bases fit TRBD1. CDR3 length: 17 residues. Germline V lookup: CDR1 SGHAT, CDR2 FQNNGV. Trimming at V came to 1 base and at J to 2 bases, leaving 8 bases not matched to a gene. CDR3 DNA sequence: TGTGCCAGCAGCTTAGCGACAGGGTTTAGGACCTACAATGAGCAGTTCTTC. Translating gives CASSLATGFRTYNEQFF.

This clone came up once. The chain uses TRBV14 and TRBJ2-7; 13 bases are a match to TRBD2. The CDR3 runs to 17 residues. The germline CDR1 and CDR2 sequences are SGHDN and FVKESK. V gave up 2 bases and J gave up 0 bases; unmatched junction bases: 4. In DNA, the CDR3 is TGTGCCAGCAGCCAACCGGGACTAGCGGGGACCTCCTACGAGCAGTACTTC. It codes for CASSQPGLAGTSYEQYF.

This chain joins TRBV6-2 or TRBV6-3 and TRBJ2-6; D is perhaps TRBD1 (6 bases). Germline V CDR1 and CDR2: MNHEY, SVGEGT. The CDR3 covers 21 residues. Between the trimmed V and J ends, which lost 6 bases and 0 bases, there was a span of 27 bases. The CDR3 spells CASSPYRARQDPYSGANVLTF. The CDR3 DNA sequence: TGTGCCAGCAGCCCTTACAGGGCGCGGCAGGACCCATACTCTGGGGCCAACGTCCTGACTTTC.

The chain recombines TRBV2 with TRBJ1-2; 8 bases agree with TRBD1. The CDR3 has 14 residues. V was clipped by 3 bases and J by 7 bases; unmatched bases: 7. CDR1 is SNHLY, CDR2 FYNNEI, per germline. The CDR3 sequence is CASSDPDRGIGYTF. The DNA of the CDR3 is TGTGCCAGCAGTGACCCAGACAGGGGCATTGGCTACACCTTC.

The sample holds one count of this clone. This CDR3 is CASSSPRAGAEDQETQYF. The CDR3 bases are TGTGCCAGCAGTTCGCCCCGGGCGGGGGCGGAGGACCAAGAGACCCAGTACTTC. The gene calls are TRBV2 and TRBJ2-5; tentative D call: TRBD2 (7 bases). The germline V gene encodes CDR1 SNHLY and CDR2 FYNNEI. Deletions cut 5 bases from V and 0 bases from J, with 22 bases between. This CDR3 region has 18 residues.

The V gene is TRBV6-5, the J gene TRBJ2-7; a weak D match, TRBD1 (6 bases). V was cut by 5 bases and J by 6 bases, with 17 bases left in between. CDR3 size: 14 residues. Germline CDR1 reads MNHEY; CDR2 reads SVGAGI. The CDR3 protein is CASSMSGQSGEQYV. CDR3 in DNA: TGTGCCAGCAGTATGAGCGGACAGTCCGGCGAGCAGTACGTC.

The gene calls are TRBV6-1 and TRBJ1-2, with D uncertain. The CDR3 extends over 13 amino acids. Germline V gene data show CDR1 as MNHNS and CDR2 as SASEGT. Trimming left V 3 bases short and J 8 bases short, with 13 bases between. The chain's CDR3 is CASSERGHGGYTF. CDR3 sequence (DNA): TGTGCCAGCAGTGAGCGGGGTCATGGAGGCTACACCTTC.

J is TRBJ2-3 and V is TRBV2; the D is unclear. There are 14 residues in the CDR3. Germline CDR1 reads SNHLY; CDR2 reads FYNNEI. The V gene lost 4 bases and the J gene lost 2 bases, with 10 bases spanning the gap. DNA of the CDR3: TGTGCCAGCAGTGTAATAGTAGTCACAGATACGCAGTATTTT. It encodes CASSVIVVTDTQYF.

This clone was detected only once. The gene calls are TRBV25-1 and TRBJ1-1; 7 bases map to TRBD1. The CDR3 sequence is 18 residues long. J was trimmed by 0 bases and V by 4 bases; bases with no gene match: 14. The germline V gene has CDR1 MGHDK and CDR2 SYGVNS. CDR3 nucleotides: TGTGCCAGCAGTGGGCCCCGGGACAGATACATTTTGAACACTGAAGCTTTCTTT. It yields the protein CASSGPRDRYILNTEAFF.

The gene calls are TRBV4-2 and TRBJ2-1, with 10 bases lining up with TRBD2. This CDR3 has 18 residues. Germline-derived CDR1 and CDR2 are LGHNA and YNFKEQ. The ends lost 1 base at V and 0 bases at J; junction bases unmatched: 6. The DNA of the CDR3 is TGTGCCAGCAGCCAAGCGTTAGCGGGGGGCGACTCCTACAATGAGCAGTTCTTC. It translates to CASSQALAGGDSYNEQFF.

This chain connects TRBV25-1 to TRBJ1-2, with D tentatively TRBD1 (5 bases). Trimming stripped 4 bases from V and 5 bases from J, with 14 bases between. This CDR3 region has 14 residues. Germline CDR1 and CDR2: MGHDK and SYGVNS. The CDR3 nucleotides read TGTGCCAGCAGTGGTACCGGGACTTTATATGGCTACACCTTC. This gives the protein CASSGTGTLYGYTF.

The CDR3 sequence: CASSLTGKTEAFF. For the CDR3, the DNA is TGTGCCAGCAGTCTTACAGGGAAGACTGAAGCTTTCTTT. The chain joins TRBV5-5 to TRBJ1-1, with D maybe TRBD1 (6 bases). Germline V lookup: CDR1 SGHKS, CDR2 YYEKEE (reference sequence). This CDR3 comprises 13 residues. The ends were cut back, 5 bases at V and 5 bases at J, with 13 bases in the middle.

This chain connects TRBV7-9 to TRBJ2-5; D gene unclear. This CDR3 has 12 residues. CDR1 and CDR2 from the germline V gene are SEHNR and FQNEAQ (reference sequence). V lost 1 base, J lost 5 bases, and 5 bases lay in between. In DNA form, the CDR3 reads TGTGCCAGCAGCTTAGGGCGGGAGACCCAGTACTTC. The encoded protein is CASSLGRETQYF. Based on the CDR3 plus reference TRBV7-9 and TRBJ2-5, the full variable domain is DTGVSQNPRHKITKRGQNVTFRCDPISEHNRLYWYRQTLGQGPEFLTYFQNEAQLEKSRLLSDRFSAERPKGSFSTLEIQRTEQGDSAMYLCASSLGRETQYFGPGTRLLVL.

CDR3 nucleotide sequence: TGTGCCATTGGGGACAGGGGGCTTAATGAGCAGTTCTTC. Protein product: CAIGDRGLNEQFF. J is TRBJ2-1 and V is TRBV10-3; 12 bases are shared with TRBD1. CDR3 size: 13 residues. Germline V gene data show CDR1 as ENHRY and CDR2 as SYGVKD. The junction had 4 bases not matched to a gene; V was cut back by 9 bases and J by 7 bases.

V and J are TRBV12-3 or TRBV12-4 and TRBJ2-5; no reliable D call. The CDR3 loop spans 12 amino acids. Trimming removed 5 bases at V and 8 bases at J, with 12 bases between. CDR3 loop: CASSPPLGTQYF. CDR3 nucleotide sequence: TGTGCCAGCAGTCCGCCTCTAGGAACCCAGTACTTC.

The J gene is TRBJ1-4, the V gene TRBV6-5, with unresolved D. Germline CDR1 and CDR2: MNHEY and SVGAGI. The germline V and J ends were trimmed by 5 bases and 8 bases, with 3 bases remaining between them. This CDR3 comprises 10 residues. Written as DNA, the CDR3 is TGTGCCAGCAGTCAGGAAAAACTGTTTTTT. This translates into CASSQEKLFF.

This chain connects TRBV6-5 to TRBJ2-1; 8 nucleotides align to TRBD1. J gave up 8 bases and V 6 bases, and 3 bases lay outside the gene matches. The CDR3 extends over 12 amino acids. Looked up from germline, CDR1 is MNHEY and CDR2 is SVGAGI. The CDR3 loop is CASSEDRDEQFF. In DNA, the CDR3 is TGTGCCAGCAGCGAGGACAGGGATGAGCAGTTCTTC.

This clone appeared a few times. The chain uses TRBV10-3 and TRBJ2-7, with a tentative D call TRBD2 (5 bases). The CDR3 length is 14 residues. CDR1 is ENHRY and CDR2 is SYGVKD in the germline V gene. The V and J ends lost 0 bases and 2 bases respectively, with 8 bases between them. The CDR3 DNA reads TGTGCCATCAGTGAGTCCGGGAAACCCTACGAGCAGTACTTC. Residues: CAISESGKPYEQYF.